Below, 23 T cell receptor beta chains from the same sample are listed, as sequenced in a study of CD8+CD57+ T cells in acquired aplastic anemia. TCR beta VDJ and CDR3 were profiled, and genomic DNA was the template. TCRdb analysed the reads with MiXCR anew, one entry per CDR3 protein. The repertoire has some 47,000 distinct CDR3 sequences, about 73% of them found once; the top ten carry 34%. Sequenced sample: sorted CD4+, CD8+, or CD8+CD57+ T cells (not recorded which) from PBMCs. These receptors all stem from a human donor in good health, serving as a control.

The chain employs TRBV2 and TRBJ2-7; D is possibly TRBD1 (6 bases). Trimming shortened V by 6 bases and J by 0 bases, and 12 bases separated the two germline ends. The germline V gene encodes CDR1 SNHLY and CDR2 FYNNEI. This CDR3 comprises 14 residues. The chain's CDR3 is CASRDDRSSYEQYF. The CDR3 coding sequence is TGTGCCAGCAGAGACGACAGGTCCTCCTACGAGCAGTACTTC.

This sequence joins TRBV12-3 or TRBV12-4 and TRBJ2-5; D may correspond to TRBD1 or TRBD2 (6 bases each). CDR3 size: 16 residues. The V and J ends lost 1 base and 5 bases respectively, with 17 bases between them. Here the CDR3 reads CASSLGYPGARETQYF. As DNA, the CDR3 is TGTGCCAGCAGTTTAGGGTACCCGGGGGCGCGGGAGACCCAGTACTTC.

The gene calls are TRBV7-6 and TRBJ2-7; D perhaps matches TRBD2 (5 bases). The V gene lost 5 bases and the J gene lost 0 bases, with 17 bases spanning the gap. This CDR3 comprises 16 residues. Germline loops: CDR1 SGHVS, CDR2 FNYEAQ. CDR3 amino acids: CASSPRRTPSSYEQYF. DNA of the CDR3: TGTGCCAGCAGCCCACGGAGGACTCCGAGCTCCTACGAGCAGTACTTC.

The table lists this clonotype with a few counts. V gene TRBV2 combines with J gene TRBJ1-5; TRBD1 matches at 9 bases. J was trimmed by 7 bases and V by 6 bases; bases with no gene match: 10. Germline lookup yields CDR1 SNHLY and CDR2 FYNNEI. The CDR3 has 15 residues. The CDR3 DNA sequence: TGTGCCAGCAGGCCCAGGACAGGGGCATACCAGCCCCAGCATTTT. Its translation is CASRPRTGAYQPQHF.

The rearrangement joins TRBV2 to TRBJ1-4, with D maybe TRBD1 (5 bases). The length of the CDR3 is 13 residues. The germline V gene encodes CDR1 SNHLY and CDR2 FYNNEI. V dropped 7 bases and J dropped 7 bases, with 13 bases sitting between them. In nucleotides, the CDR3 is TGTGCCAGCACGAGGCAGGGTCCTGAAAAACTGTTTTTT. Translating gives CASTRQGPEKLFF. Full variable domain (rest looked up from reference TRBV2 and TRBJ1-4): EPEVTQTPSHQVTQMGQEVILRCVPISNHLYFYWYRQILGQKVEFLVSFYNNEISEKSEIFDDQFSVERPDGSNFTLKIRSTKLEDSAMYFCASTRQGPEKLFFGSGTQLSVL.

The chain employs TRBV19 and TRBJ2-3, with D unresolved. The germline V and J ends were trimmed by 3 bases and 4 bases, with 11 bases remaining between them. This CDR3 is 14 amino acids long. Per the germline V gene, CDR1 is LNHDA and CDR2 is SQIVND (reference sequence). CDR3 bases: TGTGCCAGTAGTATTGAAGGCAGCTCAGATACGCAGTATTTT. This encodes CASSIEGSSDTQYF.

This clonotype has just one count. The genes are TRBV20-1 and TRBJ2-1; D perhaps matches TRBD2 (6 bases). Trimming pared 5 bases from V and 0 bases from J, leaving 17 bases between. The germline gives CDR1 DFQATT, CDR2 SNEGSKA (reference sequence). CDR3 length: 16 amino acids. CDR3 in DNA: TGCAGTGCTGGTCGTGGTAGCGGTAACTCCTACAATGAGCAGTTCTTC. The encoded protein is CSAGRGSGNSYNEQFF.

The rearrangement uses TRBV2 and TRBJ1-2, with 7 bases fitting TRBD1. Germline CDR1 and CDR2: SNHLY and FYNNEI. The CDR3 runs to 20 residues. V gave up 0 bases and J gave up 4 bases; unmatched junction bases: 20. CDR3 sequence reads: CASSEADPLVPQGTGYGYTF. As DNA, the CDR3 is TGTGCCAGCAGTGAAGCTGACCCCTTGGTCCCACAGGGGACGGGCTATGGCTACACCTTC. The variable domain in full, completed from reference TRBV2 and TRBJ1-2, reads EPEVTQTPSHQVTQMGQEVILRCVPISNHLYFYWYRQILGQKVEFLVSFYNNEISEKSEIFDDQFSVERPDGSNFTLKIRSTKLEDSAMYFCASSEADPLVPQGTGYGYTFGSGTRLTVV.

This chain links TRBV29-1 with TRBJ1-1; D is undetermined. V lost 6 bases, J lost 0 bases, and 8 bases lay in between. This CDR3 has 12 amino acids. Germline CDR1 is SQVTM and CDR2 is ANQGSEA. CDR3: CSVGNMNTEAFF. The CDR3 DNA is TGCAGCGTGGGGAATATGAACACTGAAGCTTTCTTT.

The chain uses TRBV7-3 and TRBJ2-7; TRBD2 matches at 8 bases. V lost 0 bases and J lost 5; bases outside the gene matches: 3. Germline assignment: CDR1 SGHTA and CDR2 FQGTGA. This CDR3 has 14 amino acids. The CDR3 sequence is CASSLTGLGNEQYF. DNA for the CDR3: TGTGCCAGCAGCTTAACGGGACTAGGCAACGAGCAGTACTTC. Combining the CDR3 with reference TRBV7-3 and TRBJ2-7 gives the whole variable domain GAGVSQTPSNKVTEKGKYVELRCDPISGHTALYWYRQSLGQGPEFLIYFQGTGAADDSGLPNDRFFAVRPEGSVSTLKIQRTERGDSAVYLCASSLTGLGNEQYFGPGTRLTVT.

This chain uses TRBV7-6 with TRBJ1-1; D gene uncertain. CDR1 and CDR2 (germline): SGHVS, FNYEAQ. The length of the CDR3 is 13 residues. Trimming stripped 2 bases from V and 3 bases from J, with 7 bases between. CDR3 region: CASSLQRYTEAFF. CDR3 sequence (DNA): TGTGCCAGCAGCTTACAAAGATACACTGAAGCTTTCTTT.

V and J are TRBV5-1 and TRBJ2-1, with D tentatively TRBD1 or TRBD2 (5 bases each). The CDR3 consists of 15 residues. The germline gives CDR1 SGHRS, CDR2 YFSETQ. V lost 5 bases and J 6 bases, leaving 18 bases between the germline ends. The CDR3 protein is CASRTGDHRLNEQFF. Here the CDR3 DNA reads TGCGCCAGCAGAACCGGGGACCACCGTCTCAATGAGCAGTTCTTC.

The V gene is TRBV10-1, the J gene TRBJ2-7; possible D gene TRBD1, 6 bases. This CDR3 spans 13 amino acids. Germline loops: CDR1 WNHNN, CDR2 SYGVQD (reference sequence). V shed 3 bases and J shed 6 bases, with 12 bases lying between them. The CDR3 region is CASSDRGVREQYF. CDR3 nucleotides: TGCGCCAGCAGTGACAGGGGAGTCCGCGAGCAGTACTTC.

The genes are TRBV15 and TRBJ2-1; D is unresolved. V lost 4 bases to trimming and J lost 5 bases, with 15 bases between them. CDR1 is LNHNV, CDR2 YYDKDF, per germline (reference sequence). The CDR3 has 15 residues. CDR3 residues: CATSNKFLRHNEQFF. CDR3 DNA: TGTGCCACCAGCAATAAGTTTCTTCGGCACAATGAGCAGTTCTTC.

The CDR3, as DNA: TGTGCCAGTAGTTACCTAGCGGGAAGCAATGAGCAGTTCTTC. As protein: CASSYLAGSNEQFF. The chain uses TRBV19 and TRBJ2-1; 9 nucleotides line up with TRBD2. V lost 5 bases, J lost 6 bases, and 5 bases stayed unmatched. The CDR3 spans 14 residues. Per the germline V gene, CDR1 is LNHDA and CDR2 is SQIVND (reference sequence).

A remark on this clonotype: Compared with germline, one end of the junction differs, possibly owing to a read error. The V gene is TRBV27, the J gene TRBJ1-6; tentatively, D is TRBD1 (5 bases). CDR3 size: 17 residues. The germline V gene encodes CDR1 MNHEY and CDR2 SMNVEV (reference sequence). The chain's CDR3 is CTSTTRNPGRTFSPLHF. CDR3 nucleotides: TGTACCAGCACCACCCGTAATCCGGGACGGACGTTCTCACCCCTCCACTTT.

This clonotype qualifies as medium-sized (0.01 to 0.1%). This rearrangement joins TRBV15 to TRBJ1-3; no reliable D call. CDR1 and CDR2 from the germline V gene are LNHNV and YYDKDF (reference sequence). The ends were cut back, 1 base at V and 1 base at J, with 11 bases in the middle. CDR3 length: 16 residues. The CDR3 coding sequence is TGTGCCACCAGCAGAGCGGGAATTTTGTCTGGAAACACCATATATTTT. Protein product: CATSRAGILSGNTIYF. The entire variable domain, with the rest obtained from reference TRBV15 and TRBJ1-3, is as follows: DAMVIQNPRYQVTQFGKPVTLSCSQTLNHNVMYWYQQKSSQAPKLLFHYYDKDFNNEADTPDNFQSRRPNTSFCFLDIRSPGLGDTAMYLCATSRAGILSGNTIYFGEGSWLTVV.

This clonotype appeared once. The gene calls are TRBV5-1 and TRBJ2-2; D call uncertain. From germline, CDR1 is SGHRS and CDR2 YFSETQ. The CDR3 is 15 amino acids. Trimming removed 1 base from V and 1 base from J, with 8 bases in between. CDR3 amino acids: CASSLFGENTGELFF. The CDR3 DNA reads TGCGCCAGCAGCTTGTTTGGGGAGAACACCGGGGAGCTGTTTTTT.

The V and J genes are TRBV7-9 and TRBJ2-2; D may match TRBD1 or TRBD2 (5 bases each). Germline values: CDR1 SEHNR, CDR2 FQNEAQ (reference sequence). Trimming took 2 bases from V and 3 from J, leaving 10 bases between them. The length of the CDR3 is 15 residues. The CDR3 coding sequence is TGTGCCAGCAGCTTACGAGGGGTGGACACCGGGGAGCTGTTTTTT. Its protein product is CASSLRGVDTGELFF.

This clonotype was counted many times. This rearrangement joins TRBV30 to TRBJ2-2; a possible D gene is TRBD1 (5 bases). V lost 0 bases and J lost 1, with 15 bases in between. Germline CDR1 is GTSNPN and CDR2 is SVGIG (reference sequence). The CDR3 has 17 amino acids. The CDR3 DNA is TGTGCCTGGAGTGTTGAAGGGGCTCAGTGGAACACCGGGGAGCTGTTTTTT. Its protein is CAWSVEGAQWNTGELFF. Using reference TRBV30 and TRBJ2-2 for the parts outside the CDR3, the full variable domain is SQTIHQWPATLVQPVGSPLSLECTVEGTSNPNLYWYRQAAGRGLQLLFYSVGIGQISSEVPQNLSASRPQDRQFILSSKKLLLSDSGFYLCAWSVEGAQWNTGELFFGEGSRLTVL.

The chain couples TRBV19 to TRBJ1-5; D gene ambiguous. This CDR3 spans 18 amino acids. Germline CDR1 reads LNHDA; CDR2 reads SQIVND (reference sequence). V was shortened by 3 bases and J by 0 bases, with 18 bases between the two germline ends. The CDR3 region has the DNA TGTGCCAGTAGTATTGGAACGGATATTTCGTATAGCAATCAGCCCCAGCATTTT. The encoded protein is CASSIGTDISYSNQPQHF.

The J gene is TRBJ1-5, the V gene TRBV11-2; D not resolved. The CDR3 is 15 residues long. V lost 0 bases, J lost 1 base, and 7 bases lay in between. Germline CDR1 and CDR2: SGHAT and FQNNGV. CDR3 sequence: CASSLEPGSNQPQHF. CDR3 coding DNA: TGTGCCAGCAGCTTAGAACCTGGGAGCAATCAGCCCCAGCATTTT.

This clonotype has more than one count but fewer than ten. The rearrangement uses TRBV27 and TRBJ2-7; 7 nucleotides match TRBD1. From germline, CDR1 is MNHEY and CDR2 SMNVEV (reference sequence). There are 13 residues in the CDR3. J lost 0 bases, V lost 5 bases, and 1 base had no gene match. CDR3 nucleotides: TGTGCCAGCAGTCCAGGGGGCTCCTACGAGCAGTACTTC. It yields the protein CASSPGGSYEQYF.